These 29 T cell receptor beta chains were sequenced from one sample in a study of T cells in women clearing cervical HPV infection. Sequencing used immunoSEQ multiplex PCR; TCRdb keeps in-frame clones, though not all of them. The repertoire table contains roughly 24,000 clones. Material for sequencing was blood buffy coat. The receptors shown here come from a woman aged 18-69 years with a cervical HPV16 infection that either progressed to CIN3+ or cleared (not recorded which).

On this clone itself: The sequence runs out 3 residues before the end of the CDR3; the remainder is reconstructed from the germline J gene. The rearrangement uses TRBV20-1 and TRBJ2-7; TRBD1 aligns across 9 bases. The germline V gene has CDR1 DFQATT and CDR2 SNEGSKA (reference sequence). This CDR3 is built from 17 residues. V lost 4 bases, J lost 0 bases, and 13 bases stayed unmatched. The sequenced part of the CDR3 DNA is TGCAGTGCTACGGGGACAGGGATAAGAGGATCCTCCTACGAG. As protein: CSATGTGIRGSSYE. The full CDR3 sequence reads CSATGTGIRGSSYEQYF.

Points on this clone: The missing CDR3 end, 3 residues past where the read stops, is filled in from the germline J gene. The chain joins TRBV29-1 to TRBJ1-2, with TRBD1 identical over 11 bases. V was pared by 4 bases and J by 7 bases, with 5 bases of the junction left unmatched. This CDR3 is 13 amino acids long. The germline CDR1 and CDR2 sequences are SQVTM and ANQGSEA. The CDR3: CSVAGTGGGGYTF. The sequenced part of the CDR3 DNA is TGCAGCGTTGCCGGGACAGGGGGAGGTGGC.

A remark on this clone: Read coverage stops 3 residues before the CDR3 terminus; the germline J gene supplies the remainder. This chain uses TRBV2 with TRBJ1-1; TRBD1 is a possible D gene (6 bases). CDR3 size: 15 residues. CDR1 is SNHLY, CDR2 FYNNEI, per germline. Deletions cut 6 bases from V and 4 bases from J, with 18 bases between. CDR3 sequence: CASRSLLGASTEAFF. The sequenced CDR3 bases are TGTGCCAGCAGGTCCCTATTGGGGGCGAGCACTGAA. Variable domain in full (rest from reference TRBV2 and TRBJ1-1): EPEVTQTPSHQVTQMGQEVILRCVPISNHLYFYWYRQILGQKVEFLVSFYNNEISEKSEIFDDQFSVERPDGSNFTLKIRSTKLEDSAMYFCASRSLLGASTEAFFGQGTRLTVV.

As concerns this clone: The missing CDR3 end, 3 residues past where the read stops, is filled in from the germline J gene. This chain connects TRBV9 to TRBJ2-3, with TRBD1 matching 8 bases. This CDR3 region has 16 residues. CDR1 is SGDLS, CDR2 YYNGEE, per germline. V shed 4 bases, J shed 3 bases, and the junction held 10 bases outside the gene matches. The CDR3 loop is CASSPDDRGWTDTQYF. The sequenced CDR3 bases are TGTGCCAGCAGCCCCGATGACAGGGGCTGGACAGATACG. Filled out from reference TRBV9 and TRBJ2-3, the complete variable domain reads DSGVTQTPKHLITATGQRVTLRCSPRSGDLSVYWYQQSLDQGLQFLIQYYNGEERAKGNILERFSAQQFPDLHSELNLSSLELGDSALYFCASSPDDRGWTDTQYFGPGTRLTVL.

To note about this clone: The CDR3 end falls 3 residues outside the read, so it is completed with the germline J gene. V is TRBV28 and J is TRBJ2-3; D possibly corresponds to TRBD1 (6 bases). Germline lookup yields CDR1 MDHEN and CDR2 SYDVKM. CDR3 length: 13 amino acids. The covered CDR3 bases are TGTGCCAGCAGCCCCCCGGGCAGGGGAACG. The encoded protein is CASSPPGRGT. The whole CDR3 reads CASSPPGRGTQYF.

In the case of this clone: The read terminates 3 residues ahead of where the CDR3 ends, so the germline J gene completes it. This sequence joins TRBV9 and TRBJ2-5, with 7 bases matching TRBD2. The CDR3 loop spans 15 amino acids. From germline, CDR1 is SGDLS and CDR2 YYNGEE. V was clipped by 3 bases and J by 3 bases; unmatched bases: 8. CDR3 amino acids: CASSESLSGEETQYF. The covered CDR3 bases are TGTGCCAGCAGCGAGTCCCTCAGCGGGGAAGAGACC.

Of note for this clone: The read ends 3 residues before the CDR3 terminus; that terminus is restored from the germline J gene. The chain combines TRBV12-3 or TRBV12-4 with TRBJ2-7; D call uncertain. The CDR3 has 12 residues. Trimming left V 6 bases short and J 0 bases short, with 6 bases between. CDR3 sequence: CASSRSSYEQYF. The covered CDR3 bases are TGTGCCAGCAGCCGTAGCTCCTACGAG.

Note on this clone: Read coverage stops 3 residues before the CDR3 terminus; the germline J gene supplies the remainder. This chain connects TRBV11-2 to TRBJ2-5; no reliable D call. The CDR3 is made up of 12 amino acids. The germline gives CDR1 SGHAT, CDR2 FQNNGV. V lost 2 bases to trimming and J lost 5 bases, with 6 bases between them. The sequenced part of the CDR3 DNA is TGTGCCAGCAGCTTATCCGGGGAGACC. As protein: CASSLSGET. The whole CDR3 reads CASSLSGETQYF.

Points on this clone: The sequenced fragment ends 3 residues before the CDR3 boundary, so the rest is inferred from the germline J gene. The rearrangement uses TRBV4-1 and TRBJ2-7; maybe TRBD1 (6 bases). Trimming stripped 1 base from V and 4 bases from J, with 14 bases between. The V gene's germline CDR1 is MGHRA and CDR2 YSYEKL. CDR3 length equals 15 residues. CDR3 bases read: TGCGCCAGCAGCCAAGGGACAGCCGCACGATACGAG. Translated: CASSQGTAARYE. The whole CDR3 is CASSQGTAARYEQYF.

In the case of this clone: Sequencing ends 3 residues short of the CDR3 end; the germline J gene provides the rest. The chain recombines TRBV11-1 with TRBJ2-4; D remains unclear. From germline, CDR1 is SGHAT and CDR2 FQDESV (reference sequence). Trimming cost V 4 bases and J 0 bases, with 4 bases left between them. The CDR3 spans 13 residues. The DNA read from the CDR3 is TGTGCCAGCAGCTCCCTAGCCAAAAACATT. Amino acid sequence: CASSSLAKNI. The entire CDR3 is CASSSLAKNIQYF. Together with reference TRBV11-1 and TRBJ2-4, the CDR3 gives the full variable domain: EAEVAQSPRYKITEKSQAVAFWCDPISGHATLYWYRQILGQGPELLVQFQDESVVDDSQLPKDRFSAERLKGVDSTLKIQPAELGDSAMYLCASSSLAKNIQYFGAGTRLSVL.

Turning to this clone: Read data end 3 residues before the CDR3 end; the end is taken from the germline J gene. The chain links TRBV19 to TRBJ2-7; 8 nucleotides match TRBD1. CDR1 and CDR2 (germline): LNHDA, SQIVND (reference sequence). The CDR3 runs to 17 residues. V gave up 4 bases and J gave up 3 bases; unmatched junction bases: 14. The CDR3 reads CASSNDPPGGQGYEQYF. Incomplete CDR3 DNA: TGTGCCAGTAGTAATGATCCCCCAGGGGGCCAAGGCTACGAG.

CDR3 region: CASSSLGARDTIYF. CDR3 DNA (partial): TGTGCCAGCAGCTCCTTAGGGGCCCGAGACACC. The J gene is TRBJ1-3, the V gene TRBV7-9, with D possibly TRBD1 on 5 matching bases. The CDR3 end lies 3 residues beyond the end of the read and is filled in from the germline J gene. Germline lookup yields CDR1 SEHNR and CDR2 FQNEAQ (reference sequence). V was clipped by 4 bases and J by 8 bases, with 15 bases between them. The CDR3 extends over 14 amino acids.

As to this clone: Sequencing ends 3 residues short of the CDR3 end; the germline J gene provides the rest. This chain joins TRBV5-1 and TRBJ2-5, with TRBD2 as a possible D gene (5 bases). V was shortened by 0 bases and J by 2 bases, with 8 bases between the two germline ends. This CDR3 region has 14 residues. Germline loops: CDR1 SGHRS, CDR2 YFSETQ. The CDR3 here is CASSLGLAQETQYF. The part of the CDR3 DNA that was read is TGCGCCAGCAGCTTGGGGCTAGCACAAGAGACC.

In regard to this clone: The CDR3 extends 3 residues past the end of the read, so its final part is completed from the germline J gene. This chain uses TRBV19 with TRBJ2-7; 9 nucleotides line up with TRBD2. V lost 3 bases to trimming and J lost 2 bases; unmatched junction nucleotides: 5. The CDR3 consists of 15 residues. The V gene's germline CDR1 is LNHDA and CDR2 SQIVND (reference sequence). CDR3 DNA, as far as it was read: TGTGCCAGTAGTATTAGTGGCGGGGGGGCCTACGAG. This codes for CASSISGGGAYE. The whole CDR3 protein is CASSISGGGAYEQYF.

Comments on this clone: The sequence runs out 3 residues before the end of the CDR3; the remainder is reconstructed from the germline J gene. V usage is TRBV4-2 and J usage is TRBJ2-2; 11 bases are a match to TRBD2. The ends lost 3 bases at V and 0 bases at J; junction bases unmatched: 6. The CDR3 runs 18 residues. Looked up from germline, CDR1 is LGHNA and CDR2 is YNFKEQ. The sequenced part of the CDR3 DNA is TGTGCCAGCAGCCAGGGACTAGCGGATTCGACGAACACCGGGGAG. Encoded protein: CASSQGLADSTNTGE. The whole CDR3 protein is CASSQGLADSTNTGELFF.

Regarding this clone: Read sequence stops 3 residues before the CDR3 end, and the germline J gene provides the missing end. The chain uses TRBV6-1 and TRBJ2-4; D is perhaps TRBD2 (5 bases). The germline V gene has CDR1 MNHNS and CDR2 SASEGT. This CDR3 is 13 amino acids long. The CDR3 reads CASSEQTNYGQYF. The DNA read from the CDR3 is TGTGCCAGCAGTGAACAGACTAACTATGGT.

The CDR3 loop reads CASSSPTGDLRAFF. The covered CDR3 bases are TGTGCCAGCAGCTCCCCGACAGGGGATCTGAGA. This chain connects TRBV7-6 to TRBJ1-1; 8 positions match TRBD1. The sequence runs out 3 residues before the end of the CDR3; the remainder is reconstructed from the germline J gene. Germline V gene data show CDR1 as SGHVS and CDR2 as FNYEAQ. This CDR3 is 14 amino acids long.

Details on this clone: Read coverage stops 3 residues before the CDR3 terminus; the germline J gene supplies the remainder. This chain links TRBV5-4 with TRBJ2-2; tentatively, D is TRBD1 or TRBD2 (5 bases each). The germline V gene encodes CDR1 SGHNT and CDR2 YYREEE (reference sequence). V lost 7 bases and J lost 4, with 17 bases in between. This CDR3 is 15 amino acids long. The CDR3 spells CASERGSPATGELFF. The CDR3 bases that were read are TGTGCCAGCGAGAGGGGTTCTCCGGCCACCGGGGAG.

In the case of this clone: Read data end 3 residues before the CDR3 end; the end is taken from the germline J gene. V is TRBV2 and J is TRBJ2-7; 13 bases match TRBD2. The CDR3 spans 15 residues. V shed 7 bases and J 0 bases; nucleotides not matched to a gene: 3. Germline V gives CDR1 SNHLY, CDR2 FYNNEI. The CDR3 sequence is CASIWTSGGSYEQYF. The DNA read from the CDR3 is TGTGCCAGCATCTGGACTAGCGGGGGCTCCTACGAG.

A word on this clone: The read finishes 3 residues shy of the CDR3 end, and the germline J gene is used to complete it. The J gene is TRBJ2-4, the V gene TRBV4-1; 16 bases agree with TRBD2. The ends lost 4 bases at V and 1 base at J; junction bases unmatched: 4. The CDR3 has 18 amino acids. From germline, CDR1 is MGHRA and CDR2 YSYEKL. The CDR3 is CASSPGLAGGMAKNIQYF. CDR3 DNA (partial): TGCGCCAGCAGCCCGGGACTAGCGGGAGGGATGGCCAAAAACATT.

A word on this clone: The read falls 3 residues short of the CDR3 end, and the missing part is taken from the germline J gene. The chain joins TRBV28 to TRBJ2-1; TRBD2 aligns across 8 bases. Trimming removed 10 bases from V and 6 bases from J; junction bases left unmatched: 11. This CDR3 has 14 amino acids. Looked up from germline, CDR1 is MDHEN and CDR2 is SYDVKM. The CDR3 region is CAIGGLVSPNEQFF. The part of the CDR3 DNA that was read is TGTGCCATCGGGGGACTAGTATCCCCCAATGAG.

Concerning this clone: Coverage ceases 3 residues before the CDR3 finishes, and the germline J gene fills in the end. The J gene is TRBJ1-1, the V gene TRBV20-1, with a weak D call TRBD1 (5 bases). The V and J ends lost 6 bases and 4 bases respectively, with 15 bases between them. The CDR3 spans 13 residues. Germline CDR1 is DFQATT and CDR2 is SNEGSKA (reference sequence). CDR3 DNA (partial): TGCAGTGCGACGGACCCCGGGGGCACTGAA. This sequence encodes CSATDPGGTE. The CDR3 in full is CSATDPGGTEAFF.

Regarding this clone: The sequenced fragment ends 3 residues before the CDR3 boundary, so the rest is inferred from the germline J gene. V is TRBV5-6 and J is TRBJ2-1; 10 nucleotides align to TRBD1. V lost 5 bases and J lost 2; bases outside the gene matches: 4. Germline assignment: CDR1 SGHDT and CDR2 YYEEEE. The CDR3 extends over 15 amino acids. CDR3 region: CASRTGTGAYNEQFF. The DNA read from the CDR3 is TGTGCCAGCAGGACCGGGACAGGGGCCTACAATGAG.

Of note for this clone: The CDR3 is cut off 3 residues early in the read; its end comes from the germline J gene. The chain combines TRBV20-1 with TRBJ1-1; D is unclear. In germline, CDR1 is DFQATT, CDR2 SNEGSKA (reference sequence). CDR3 length: 13 amino acids. The ends were cut back, 4 bases at V and 1 base at J, with 10 bases in the middle. The covered CDR3 bases are TGCAGTGCTAAACCACGGGGGAACACTGAA. Translated, it gives CSAKPRGNTE. The entire CDR3 sequence reads CSAKPRGNTEAFF.

Concerning this clone: The missing CDR3 end, 3 residues past where the read stops, is filled in from the germline J gene. The V call is TRBV7-3, the J call TRBJ2-3; D remains ambiguous. The CDR3 extends over 15 amino acids. Germline V gives CDR1 SGHTA, CDR2 FQGTGA. The germline V and J ends were trimmed by 5 bases and 6 bases, with 18 bases remaining between them. The CDR3 DNA, read in part, is TGTGCCAGCAGCCCCCTAGGAGTGGAACCCGATACG. Amino acids: CASSPLGVEPDT. The whole CDR3 is CASSPLGVEPDTQYF.

As concerns this clone: The CDR3 is cut off 3 residues early in the read; its end comes from the germline J gene. J is TRBJ2-3 and V is TRBV19; TRBD2 matches at 9 bases. CDR3 size: 15 residues. With 3 bases clipped from V and 5 bases from J, the junction kept 6 bases outside the gene matches. CDR1 is LNHDA and CDR2 is SQIVND in the germline V gene (reference sequence). This CDR3 is CASSMGGRAIDTQYF. The sequenced part of the CDR3 DNA is TGTGCCAGTAGTATGGGCGGGAGGGCCATAGATACG.

Of note for this clone: The CDR3 is cut off 3 residues early in the read; its end comes from the germline J gene. V and J are TRBV19 and TRBJ2-1; 9 positions agree with TRBD1. Germline assignment: CDR1 LNHDA and CDR2 SQIVND (reference sequence). This CDR3 comprises 15 residues. With 7 bases clipped from V and 3 bases from J, the junction kept 7 bases outside the gene matches. The CDR3 DNA, read in part, is TGTGCCAGTACCCTCCGGGACAGGGACTACAATGAG. Translated: CASTLRDRDYNE. In full, the CDR3 reads CASTLRDRDYNEQFF.

Of note for this clone: The missing CDR3 end, 3 residues past where the read stops, is filled in from the germline J gene. J is TRBJ1-4 and V is TRBV7-2, with 8 bases matching TRBD1. Germline CDR1 is SGHTA and CDR2 is FQGNSA. V was clipped by 5 bases and J by 6 bases; unmatched bases: 5. There are 14 residues in the CDR3. The CDR3 DNA, read in part, is TGTGCCAGCAGCCTTCGGACAGGGTATGAAAAA. Its protein is CASSLRTGYEK. The complete CDR3 sequence is CASSLRTGYEKLFF.

Remarks on this clone: The sequence runs out 3 residues before the end of the CDR3; the remainder is reconstructed from the germline J gene. The V call is TRBV5-1, the J call TRBJ1-2, with 8 positions matching TRBD1. Germline assignment: CDR1 SGHRS and CDR2 YFSETQ. The CDR3 consists of 14 residues. With 3 bases clipped from V and 7 bases from J, the junction kept 8 bases outside the gene matches. The CDR3 is CASSSTGTGIGYTF. Incomplete CDR3 DNA: TGCGCCAGCAGCTCAACCGGGACAGGAATTGGC.